This TCR beta chain is from a study of shared clonotypes between healthy human individuals. V trimming: 6 bases; J trimming: 2 bases; junction bases outside the gene matches: 7. Germline CDR1 and CDR2: SQVTM and ANQGSEA. This CDR3 has 13 residues. Whole-study results and caveats: Limitation of the genetic and exposure-history diversity represented came from the few donors. It was observed that about 5% of naive CD4 clonotypes were shared across several donors. Naive subsets typically showed greater estimated richness than memory subsets.

Repertoires were generated with immunoSEQ multiplex PCR, while TCRdb's copy carries only in-frame clones and drops some. The table has some 2 million clones, approximately 95% seen once. Details on this clone: What it binds is not known.

Only CD45RO-negative cells positively selected for CCR7 counted as naive CD8 cells, so terminally differentiated effector memory CD45RA+ cells were excluded. This clonotype was obtained from a man between 18 and 29 years old in good health. This sequence joins TRBV29-1 and TRBJ2-7; 7 nucleotides agree with TRBD2. Sequenced input: naive CD8+ T cells sorted from blood. The CDR3: CSVLLRGAYEQYF. For the CDR3, the DNA is TGCAGCGTCCTCTTACGGGGGGCCTACGAGCAGTACTTC.